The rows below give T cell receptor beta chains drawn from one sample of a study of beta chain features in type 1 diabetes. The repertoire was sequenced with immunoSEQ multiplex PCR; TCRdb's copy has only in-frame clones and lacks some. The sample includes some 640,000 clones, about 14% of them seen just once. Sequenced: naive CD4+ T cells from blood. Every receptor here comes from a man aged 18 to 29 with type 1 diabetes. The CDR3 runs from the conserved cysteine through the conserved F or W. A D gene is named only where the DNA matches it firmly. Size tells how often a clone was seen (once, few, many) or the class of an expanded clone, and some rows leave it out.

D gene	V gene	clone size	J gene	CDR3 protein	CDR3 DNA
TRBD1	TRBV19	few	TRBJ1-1	CASSLRTGMNTEAFF	TGTGCCAGTAGCCTGAGGACAGGGATGAACACTGAAGCTTTCTTT
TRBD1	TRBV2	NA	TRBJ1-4	CASSPSTGRSEKLFF	TGTGCCAGCAGTCCCTCGACAGGGAGGAGTGAAAAACTGTTTTTT
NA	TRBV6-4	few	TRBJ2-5	CASSKETQYF	TGTGCCAGCTCAAAAGAGACCCAGTACTTC
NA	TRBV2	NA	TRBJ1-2	CASSPDTNYGYTF	TGTGCCAGCAGTCCAGATACTAACTATGGCTACACCTTC
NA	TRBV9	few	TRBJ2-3	CASSFSTDTQYF	TGTGCCAGCAGCTTTTCCACAGATACGCAGTATTTT
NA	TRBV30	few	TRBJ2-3	CAWSVGLVPDTQYF	TGTGCCTGGAGTGTAGGGTTAGTTCCAGATACGCAGTATTTT
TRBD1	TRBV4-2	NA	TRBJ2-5	CASSLGTVQETQYF	TGTGCCAGCAGCCTTGGGACAGTCCAAGAGACCCAGTACTTC
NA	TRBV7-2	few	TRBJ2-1	CASSLSGVHEQFF	TGTGCCAGCAGCTTATCTGGGGTCCATGAGCAGTTCTTC
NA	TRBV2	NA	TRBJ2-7	CASSEVGGSQGKQYF	TGTGCCAGCAGTGAAGTAGGGGGGAGCCAGGGAAAGCAGTACTTC
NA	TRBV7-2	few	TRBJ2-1	CASSLGIAFGEQFF	TGTGCCAGCAGCTTAGGAATTGCGTTCGGTGAGCAGTTCTTC
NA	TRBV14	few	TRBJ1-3	CASSQDGDRRPLSGNTIYF	TGTGCCAGCAGCCAAGACGGCGACAGGCGACCGTTATCTGGAAACACCATATATTTT
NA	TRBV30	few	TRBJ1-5	CACSRGGNQPQHF	TGTGCCTGTTCCCGGGGGGGGAATCAGCCCCAGCATTTT
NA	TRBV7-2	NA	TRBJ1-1	CASSPQGIQNTEAFF	TGTGCCAGCAGCCCCCAGGGGATTCAGAACACTGAAGCTTTCTTT
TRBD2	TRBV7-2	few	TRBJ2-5	CASSPRGGVETQYF	TGTGCCAGCAGCCCCCGGGGAGGGGTCGAGACCCAGTACTTC
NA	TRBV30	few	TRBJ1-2	CAWSVQMELKDYTF	TGTGCCTGGAGTGTACAGATGGAACTAAAGGACTACACCTTC
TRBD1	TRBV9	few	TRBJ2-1	CASSVGQGSPLSSYNEQFF	TGTGCCAGCAGCGTAGGACAGGGCTCCCCCCTTAGCTCCTACAATGAGCAGTTCTTC
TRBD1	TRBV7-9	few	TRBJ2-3	CASSPTGFTDTQYF	TGTGCCAGCAGCCCGACAGGGTTCACAGATACGCAGTATTTT
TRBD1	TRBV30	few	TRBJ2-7	CAWRRQGARYEQYF	TGTGCCTGGAGGAGGCAGGGGGCGCGGTACGAGCAGTACTTC
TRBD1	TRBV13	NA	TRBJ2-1	CASSSMAITGALEQFF	TGTGCCAGCAGCTCAATGGCTATTACAGGGGCCCTGGAGCAGTTCTTC
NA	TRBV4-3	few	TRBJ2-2	CASSLRNTGELFF	TGCGCCAGCAGCCTCAGGAACACCGGGGAGCTGTTTTTT
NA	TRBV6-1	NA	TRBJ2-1	CASSESGTNNNEQFF	TGTGCCAGCAGTGAATCCGGGACCAATAACAATGAGCAGTTCTTC
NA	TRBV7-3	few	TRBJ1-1	CASSSTPDTEAFF	TGTGCCAGCAGCTCGACACCGGACACTGAAGCTTTCTTT
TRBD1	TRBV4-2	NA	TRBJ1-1	CASSQDQPGQGNTEAFF	TGTGCCAGCAGCCAAGACCAACCGGGACAGGGTAACACTGAAGCTTTCTTT
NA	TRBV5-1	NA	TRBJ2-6	CASSLQDAGANVLTF	TGCGCCAGCAGCCTCCAGGACGCTGGGGCCAACGTCCTGACTTTC
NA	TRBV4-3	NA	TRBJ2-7	CASSQDLSGFEYF	TGCGCCAGCAGCCAAGATCTTTCGGGGTTTGAGTACTTC
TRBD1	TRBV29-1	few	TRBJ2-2	CSVGRDRSDTGELFF	TGCAGCGTCGGACGGGACAGGAGCGACACCGGGGAGCTGTTTTTT
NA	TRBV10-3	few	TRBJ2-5	CAISDGAGSGETQYF	TGTGCCATCAGTGATGGTGCCGGGTCAGGGGAGACCCAGTACTTC
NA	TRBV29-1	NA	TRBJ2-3	CSVPLLMSTDTQYF	TGCAGCGTCCCCCTATTGATGAGCACAGATACGCAGTATTTT
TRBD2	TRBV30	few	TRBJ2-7	CAWSRLAGGPLEQYF	TGTGCCTGGAGTAGGCTAGCGGGAGGGCCACTCGAGCAGTACTTC
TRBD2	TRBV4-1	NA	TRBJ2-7	CASSQDIGLAGTGQYF	TGCGCCAGCAGCCAAGATATTGGCCTAGCGGGGACCGGGCAGTACTTC
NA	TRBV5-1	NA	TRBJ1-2	CASSLEADYGYTF	TGCGCCAGCAGCTTGGAGGCGGACTATGGCTACACCTTC
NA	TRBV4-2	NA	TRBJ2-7	CASSQGGSEQYF	TGTGCCAGCAGCCAAGGGGGGAGCGAGCAGTACTTC
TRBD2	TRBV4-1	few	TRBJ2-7	CASRPAWLAGPYEQYF	TGCGCCAGCAGACCCGCATGGCTAGCGGGGCCCTACGAGCAGTACTTC
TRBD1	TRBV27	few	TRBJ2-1	CASSPPGTGGGYEQFF	TGTGCCAGCAGCCCACCCGGGACAGGGGGCGGGTATGAGCAGTTCTTC
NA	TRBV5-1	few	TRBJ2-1	CASSLAGAASYNEQFF	TGCGCCAGCAGCTTGGCCGGGGCTGCCAGCTACAATGAGCAGTTCTTC